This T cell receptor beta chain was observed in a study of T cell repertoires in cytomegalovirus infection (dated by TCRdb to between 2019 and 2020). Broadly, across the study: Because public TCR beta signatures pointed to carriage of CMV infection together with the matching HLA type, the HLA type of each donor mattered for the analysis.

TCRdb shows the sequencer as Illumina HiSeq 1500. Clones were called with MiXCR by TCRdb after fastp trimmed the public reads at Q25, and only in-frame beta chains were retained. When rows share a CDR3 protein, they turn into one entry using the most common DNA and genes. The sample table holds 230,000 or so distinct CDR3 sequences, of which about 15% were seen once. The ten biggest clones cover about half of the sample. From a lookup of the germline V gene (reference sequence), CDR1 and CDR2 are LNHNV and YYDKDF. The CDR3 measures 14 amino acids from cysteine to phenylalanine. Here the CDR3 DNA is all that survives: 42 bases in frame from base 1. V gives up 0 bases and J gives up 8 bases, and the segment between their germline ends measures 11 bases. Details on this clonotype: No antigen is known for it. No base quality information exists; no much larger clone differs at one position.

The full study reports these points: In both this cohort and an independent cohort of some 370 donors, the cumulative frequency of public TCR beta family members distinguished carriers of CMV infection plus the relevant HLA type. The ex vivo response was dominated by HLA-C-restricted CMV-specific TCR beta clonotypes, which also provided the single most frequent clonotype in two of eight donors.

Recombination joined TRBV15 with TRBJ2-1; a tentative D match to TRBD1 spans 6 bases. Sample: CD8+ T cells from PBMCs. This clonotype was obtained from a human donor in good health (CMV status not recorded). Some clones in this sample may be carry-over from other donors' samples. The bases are TGTGCCACCAGCAGAGATTTTCAGGGGCATGAGCAGTTCTTC. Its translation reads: CATSRDFQGHEQFF.